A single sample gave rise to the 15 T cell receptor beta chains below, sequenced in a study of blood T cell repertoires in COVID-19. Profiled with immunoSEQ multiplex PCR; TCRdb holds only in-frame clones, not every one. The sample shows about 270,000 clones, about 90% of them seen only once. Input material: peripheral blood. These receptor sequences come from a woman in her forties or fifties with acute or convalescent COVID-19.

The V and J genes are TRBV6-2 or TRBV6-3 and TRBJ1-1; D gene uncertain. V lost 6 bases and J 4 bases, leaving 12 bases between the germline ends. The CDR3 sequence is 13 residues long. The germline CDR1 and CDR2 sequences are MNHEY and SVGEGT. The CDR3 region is CASSLVRLTEAFF. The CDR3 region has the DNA TGTGCCAGCAGCTTGGTTAGACTCACTGAAGCTTTCTTT.

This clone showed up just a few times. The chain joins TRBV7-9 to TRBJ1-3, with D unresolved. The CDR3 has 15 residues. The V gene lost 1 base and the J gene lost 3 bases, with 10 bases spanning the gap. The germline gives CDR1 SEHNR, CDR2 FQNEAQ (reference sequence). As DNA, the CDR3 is TGTGCCAGCAGCTTAGTAACGGGGATTGGAAACACCATATATTTT. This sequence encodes CASSLVTGIGNTIYF. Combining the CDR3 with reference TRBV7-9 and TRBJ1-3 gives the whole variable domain DTGVSQNPRHKITKRGQNVTFRCDPISEHNRLYWYRQTLGQGPEFLTYFQNEAQLEKSRLLSDRFSAERPKGSFSTLEIQRTEQGDSAMYLCASSLVTGIGNTIYFGEGSWLTVV.

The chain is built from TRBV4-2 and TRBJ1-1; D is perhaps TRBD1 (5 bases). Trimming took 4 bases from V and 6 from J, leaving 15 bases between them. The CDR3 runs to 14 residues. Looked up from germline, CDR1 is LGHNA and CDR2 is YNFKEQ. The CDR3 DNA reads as TGTGCCAGCAGCCTCCCCTCCGGGGGGGCTGAAGCTTTCTTT. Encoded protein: CASSLPSGGAEAFF.

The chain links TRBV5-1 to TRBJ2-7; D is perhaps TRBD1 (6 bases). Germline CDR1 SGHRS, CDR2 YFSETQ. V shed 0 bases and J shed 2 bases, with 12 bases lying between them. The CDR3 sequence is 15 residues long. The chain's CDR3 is CASSLVGHGTYEQYF. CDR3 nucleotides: TGCGCCAGCAGCTTGGTGGGACACGGAACCTACGAGCAGTACTTC.

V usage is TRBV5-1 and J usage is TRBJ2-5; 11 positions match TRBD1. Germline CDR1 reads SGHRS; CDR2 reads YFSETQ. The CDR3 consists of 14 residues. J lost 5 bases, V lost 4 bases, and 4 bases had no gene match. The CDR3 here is CASSIRTGGETQYF. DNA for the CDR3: TGCGCCAGCAGCATCCGGACAGGGGGCGAGACCCAGTACTTC.

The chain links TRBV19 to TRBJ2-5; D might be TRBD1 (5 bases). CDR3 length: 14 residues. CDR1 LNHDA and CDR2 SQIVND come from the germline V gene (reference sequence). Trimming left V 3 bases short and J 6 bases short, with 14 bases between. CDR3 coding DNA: TGTGCCAGTAGTATCGAGGCAGGGCGGCAGACCCAGTACTTC. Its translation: CASSIEAGRQTQYF.

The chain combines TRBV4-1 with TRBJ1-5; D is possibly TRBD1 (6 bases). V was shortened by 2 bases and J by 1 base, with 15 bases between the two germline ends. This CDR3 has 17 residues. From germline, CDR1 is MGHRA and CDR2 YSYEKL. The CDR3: CASSQYTGRGSNQPQHF. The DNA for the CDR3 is TGCGCCAGCAGCCAATATACAGGGCGGGGGAGCAATCAGCCCCAGCATTTT.

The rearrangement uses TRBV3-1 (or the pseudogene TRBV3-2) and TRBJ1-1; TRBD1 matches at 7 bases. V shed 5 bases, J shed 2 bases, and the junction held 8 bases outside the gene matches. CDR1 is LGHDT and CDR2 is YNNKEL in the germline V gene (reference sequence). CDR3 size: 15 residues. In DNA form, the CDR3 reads TGTGCCAGCAGCGCCCGGGACAGTGTTAACACTGAAGCTTTCTTT. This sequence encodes CASSARDSVNTEAFF.

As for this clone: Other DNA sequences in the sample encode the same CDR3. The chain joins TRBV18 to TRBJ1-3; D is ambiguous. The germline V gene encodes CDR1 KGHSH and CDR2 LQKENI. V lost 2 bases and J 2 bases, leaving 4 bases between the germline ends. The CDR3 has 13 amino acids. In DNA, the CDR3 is TGTGCCAGCTCACCAAGCACTGGAAACACCATATATTTT. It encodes CASSPSTGNTIYF.

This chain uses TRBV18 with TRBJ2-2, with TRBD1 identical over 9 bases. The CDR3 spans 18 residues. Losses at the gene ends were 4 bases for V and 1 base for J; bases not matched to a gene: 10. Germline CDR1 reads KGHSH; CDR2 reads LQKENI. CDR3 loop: CASSLRPTGGQNTGELFF. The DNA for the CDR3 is TGTGCCAGCTCACTTCGGCCTACAGGGGGCCAGAACACCGGGGAGCTGTTTTTT.

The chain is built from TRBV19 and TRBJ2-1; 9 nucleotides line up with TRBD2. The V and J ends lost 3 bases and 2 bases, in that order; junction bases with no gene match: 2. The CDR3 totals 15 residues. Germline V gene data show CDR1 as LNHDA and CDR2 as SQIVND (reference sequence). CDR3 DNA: TGTGCCAGTAGTATTGGCGGGAGGGCCTACAATGAGCAGTTCTTC. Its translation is CASSIGGRAYNEQFF.

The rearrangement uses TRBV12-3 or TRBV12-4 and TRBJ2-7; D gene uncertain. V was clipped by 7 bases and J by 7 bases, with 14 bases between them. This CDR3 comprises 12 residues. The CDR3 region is CASTTAVAEQYF. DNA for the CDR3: TGTGCCAGCACCACCGCAGTGGCAGAGCAGTACTTC.

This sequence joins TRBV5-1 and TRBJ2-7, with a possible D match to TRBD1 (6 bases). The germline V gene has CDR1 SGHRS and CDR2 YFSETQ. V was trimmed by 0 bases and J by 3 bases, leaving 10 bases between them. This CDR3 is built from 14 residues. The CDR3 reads CASSLGGDNYEQYF. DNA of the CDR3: TGCGCCAGCAGCTTGGGAGGGGACAACTACGAGCAGTACTTC.

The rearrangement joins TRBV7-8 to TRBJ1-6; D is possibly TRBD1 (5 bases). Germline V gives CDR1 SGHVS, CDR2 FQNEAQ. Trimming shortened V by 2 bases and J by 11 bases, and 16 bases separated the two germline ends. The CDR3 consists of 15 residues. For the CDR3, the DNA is TGTGCCAGCAGCTTACTTACCCACCCGGGGGCACCCCTCCACTTT. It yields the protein CASSLLTHPGAPLHF. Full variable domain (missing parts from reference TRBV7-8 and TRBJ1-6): GAGVSQSPRYKVAKRGQDVALRCDPISGHVSLFWYQQALGQGPEFLTYFQNEAQLDKSGLPSDRFFAERPEGSVSTLKIQRTQQEDSAVYLCASSLLTHPGAPLHFGNGTRLTVT.

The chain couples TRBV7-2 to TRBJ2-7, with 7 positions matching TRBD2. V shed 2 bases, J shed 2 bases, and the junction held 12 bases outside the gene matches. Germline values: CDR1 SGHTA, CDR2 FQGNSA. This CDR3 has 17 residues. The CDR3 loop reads CASSLPASWGGAYEQYF. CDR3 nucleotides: TGTGCCAGCAGCTTACCCGCGAGTTGGGGGGGGGCCTACGAGCAGTACTTC.